Described below is a single TCR beta chain sequence and its context. The data are from a study of T cell responses to AZD1222 COVID-19 vaccine. The method was immunoSEQ multiplex PCR; TCRdb's version includes in-frame clones alone and lacks a portion of them. This repertoire includes over 120,000 clones. Source material: peripheral blood. The clonotype was recovered from an adult in good health.

CDR3 sequence: CASSQQGGEAFF. CDR3 in DNA: TGCGCCAGCAGCCAGCAGGGGGGTGAAGCTTTCTTT. The chain employs TRBV4-3 and TRBJ1-1; TRBD1 agrees at 7 bases. The length of the CDR3 is 12 residues. Germline V lookup: CDR1 LGHNA, CDR2 YSLEER. The trim removed 3 bases at V and 7 bases at J, leaving 2 bases unmatched.